These 25 T cell receptor beta chains share one sample of origin, sequenced in a study of control samples from healthy donors and cancer patients (dated by TCRdb to about 2020). The library was generated by the immunoSEQ multiplex PCR assay. TCRdb limited this immuneACCESS table to in-frame rearrangements with V and J called. A share of clones is missing; checked studies link under half to unresolved V genes, and the rest is unexplained. Here the sample has approximately 170,000 clones; just under 95% occur a single time. The biggest ten clones account for about 4% of the sample. The specimen was blood. Every receptor here comes from a woman aged 60-70 years in good health.

This clone was recorded once. The CDR3 reads CASSATNSNQPQHF. The CDR3 DNA reads TGTGCCAGTAGTGCGACAAATAGCAATCAGCCCCAGCATTTT. The genes are TRBV19 and TRBJ1-5; no reliable D call. Germline-derived CDR1 and CDR2 are LNHDA and SQIVND (reference sequence). The V gene lost 5 bases and the J gene lost 0 bases, with 8 bases spanning the gap. The CDR3 length is 14 residues.

The CDR3 bases are TGTGCCAGTAGTATAGTAGTAGGGCAGGGGGTCGGTCAGCCCCAGCATTTT. This encodes CASSIVVGQGVGQPQHF. V gene TRBV19 combines with J gene TRBJ1-5; 7 bases line up with TRBD1. The V gene's germline CDR1 is LNHDA and CDR2 SQIVND (reference sequence). The CDR3 is made up of 17 amino acids. V was pared by 1 base and J by 6 bases, with 12 bases of the junction left unmatched.

The J gene is TRBJ2-1, the V gene TRBV5-1; 10 bases are a match to TRBD2. This CDR3 is built from 15 residues. The germline gives CDR1 SGHRS, CDR2 YFSETQ. Losses at the gene ends were 2 bases for V and 3 bases for J; bases not matched to a gene: 2. CDR3 in DNA: TGCGCCAGCAGCTTCACTAGCGGGGTCTACAATGAGCAGTTCTTC. Translation: CASSFTSGVYNEQFF.

This clone was recorded only once. This rearrangement joins TRBV18 to TRBJ2-3; TRBD2 aligns across 7 bases. The germline V gene has CDR1 KGHSH and CDR2 LQKENI. CDR3 length equals 16 residues. The V and J ends lost 4 bases and 0 bases, in that order; junction bases with no gene match: 7. Here the CDR3 reads CASSLLAEPSTDTQYF. DNA for the CDR3: TGTGCCAGCTCACTCCTAGCGGAACCTAGCACAGATACGCAGTATTTT.

The gene calls are TRBV7-9 and TRBJ2-7; 7 nucleotides line up with TRBD2. The germline V gene has CDR1 SEHNR and CDR2 FQNEAQ (reference sequence). The CDR3 has 16 residues. V dropped 0 bases and J dropped 0; count of bases not matched to a gene: 5. The CDR3 here is CASSLAGGLSSYEQYF. CDR3 nucleotide sequence: TGTGCCAGCAGCTTAGCGGGGGGGTTAAGCTCCTACGAGCAGTACTTC.

This clone showed up just once. The chain uses TRBV30 and TRBJ1-2; tentative D call: TRBD1 (6 bases). Trimming removed 0 bases from V and 4 bases from J, with 12 bases in between. Per germline, CDR1 GTSNPN and CDR2 SVGIG (reference sequence). This CDR3 comprises 14 residues. This CDR3 reads CAWSVGGALYGYTF. The CDR3 DNA follows: TGTGCCTGGAGTGTCGGGGGGGCCCTCTATGGCTACACCTTC.

This chain uses TRBV19 with TRBJ2-3, with D hard to call. Trimming left V 5 bases short and J 6 bases short, with 15 bases between. CDR1 and CDR2 from the germline V gene are LNHDA and SQIVND (reference sequence). The CDR3 is 14 residues long. CDR3 coding DNA: TGTGCCAGTAGTGGCATGAGTGTCGGGGATACGCAGTATTTT. This codes for CASSGMSVGDTQYF.

The chain employs TRBV9 and TRBJ2-7; 7 bases map to TRBD1. This CDR3 contains 14 residues. Per the germline V gene, CDR1 is SGDLS and CDR2 is YYNGEE. J gave up 5 bases and V 3 bases, and 8 bases lay outside the gene matches. CDR3 residues: CASSANYRGHEQYF. The CDR3 bases are TGTGCCAGCAGCGCAAATTACAGGGGACACGAGCAGTACTTC. The full variable domain, its missing parts supplied by reference TRBV9 and TRBJ2-7, is DSGVTQTPKHLITATGQRVTLRCSPRSGDLSVYWYQQSLDQGLQFLIQYYNGEERAKGNILERFSAQQFPDLHSELNLSSLELGDSALYFCASSANYRGHEQYFGPGTRLTVT.

The J gene is TRBJ1-4, the V gene TRBV5-1; TRBD1 is a possible D gene (6 bases). Germline CDR1 is SGHRS and CDR2 is YFSETQ. There are 15 residues in the CDR3. V was shortened by 2 bases and J by 3 bases, with 11 bases between the two germline ends. This CDR3 is CASSLTGASNEKLFF. The CDR3 DNA is TGCGCCAGCAGCTTAACGGGGGCGTCTAATGAAAAACTGTTTTTT.

The chain is built from TRBV6-5 and TRBJ2-5; D might be TRBD2 (7 bases). The CDR3 has 13 amino acids. The germline gives CDR1 MNHEY, CDR2 SVGAGI. Trimming removed 8 bases at V and 5 bases at J, with 15 bases between. This CDR3 is CASGTGGGETQYF. Here the CDR3 DNA reads TGTGCCAGCGGAACGGGGGGCGGGGAGACCCAGTACTTC.

This rearrangement joins TRBV7-2 to TRBJ2-3; D uncertain. This CDR3 spans 11 amino acids. Germline V gene lookup returns CDR1 SGHTA and CDR2 FQGNSA. Trimming took off 6 bases at V and 1 base at J, with 2 bases between the two ends. In DNA form, the CDR3 reads TGTGCCAGCAGGGGCACAGATACGCAGTATTTT. It yields the protein CASRGTDTQYF.

This clone was picked up one time. The chain is built from TRBV27 and TRBJ2-3, with a tentative D call TRBD1 (6 bases). Germline assignment: CDR1 MNHEY and CDR2 SMNVEV (reference sequence). The germline V and J ends were trimmed by 2 bases and 3 bases, with 9 bases remaining between them. The CDR3 runs 14 residues. Here the CDR3 DNA reads TGTGCCAGCAGTTTAGGGCAGGGGACAGATACGCAGTATTTT. This encodes CASSLGQGTDTQYF.

This rearrangement joins TRBV12-5 to TRBJ2-1, with 11 bases fitting TRBD2. Germline V gene sequence: CDR1 LGHNT, CDR2 FRNRAP. The V and J ends lost 6 bases and 0 bases, in that order; junction bases with no gene match: 10. The CDR3 is made up of 18 amino acids. CDR3 sequence (DNA): TGTGCTAGTGGCCTGGGACTAGCGGCACTCATCTCCTACAATGAGCAGTTCTTC. It yields the protein CASGLGLAALISYNEQFF. Full variable domain (missing parts from reference TRBV12-5 and TRBJ2-1): DARVTQTPRHKVTEMGQEVTMRCQPILGHNTVFWYRQTMMQGLELLAYFRNRAPLDDSGMPKDRFSAEMPDATLATLKIQPSEPRDSAVYFCASGLGLAALISYNEQFFGPGTRLTVL.

The chain couples TRBV21-1 to TRBJ1-4. TRBV21-1 is reported as a pseudogene. This CDR3 comprises 15 residues. The CDR3 here is CASSYSNATNEKLFF. DNA for the CDR3: TGTGCCAGCAGCTACTCGAATGCAACTAATGAAAAACTGTTTTTT.

This rearrangement joins TRBV18 to TRBJ1-2, with a tentative D call TRBD1 (6 bases). The CDR3 runs 15 residues. Per germline, CDR1 KGHSH and CDR2 LQKENI. The germline V and J ends were trimmed by 0 bases and 8 bases, with 16 bases remaining between them. The CDR3 sequence: CASSPPNREGAGYTF. The CDR3 nucleotides are TGTGCCAGCTCACCACCGAACAGGGAGGGAGCCGGCTACACCTTC.

In its sample, this clone was seen once. The chain is built from TRBV6-5 and TRBJ2-3, with 10 bases lining up with TRBD1. J gave up 4 bases and V 6 bases, and 7 bases lay outside the gene matches. This CDR3 contains 15 residues. Germline V gives CDR1 MNHEY, CDR2 SVGAGI. Here the CDR3 reads CASRDRGSGADTQYF. The CDR3, as DNA: TGTGCCAGCAGGGACAGGGGGTCCGGCGCAGATACGCAGTATTTT.

The chain uses TRBV24-1 and TRBJ2-3; the D is unclear. The V end was cut by 4 bases, the J end by 4 bases, with 11 bases between. Germline values: CDR1 KGHDR, CDR2 SFDVKD. The CDR3 spans 14 residues. CDR3 coding DNA: TGTGCCACCAGTGACCCTCCTCCCGCAGATACGCAGTATTTT. Amino acids: CATSDPPPADTQYF.

This clone has just one count. The V call is TRBV10-3, the J call TRBJ1-3; tentatively, D is TRBD1 (5 bases). The germline V gene has CDR1 ENHRY and CDR2 SYGVKD. V was clipped by 4 bases and J by 2 bases, with 12 bases between them. The CDR3 loop spans 15 amino acids. The CDR3 DNA reads TGTGCCATCAGTGTTGGGGGAAGGGCTGGAAACACCATATATTTT. Amino acids: CAISVGGRAGNTIYF.

The CDR3 spells CAAHQGSGNTIYF. CDR3 bases: TGTGCCGCACACCAGGGGAGTGGAAACACCATATATTTT. This chain uses TRBV10-3 with TRBJ1-3, with D perhaps matching TRBD1 (6 bases). Germline V gene data show CDR1 as ENHRY and CDR2 as SYGVKD. V lost 11 bases to trimming and J lost 3 bases, with 14 bases between them. This CDR3 spans 13 amino acids.

This rearrangement joins TRBV24-1 to TRBJ1-1; D may be TRBD1 (5 bases). CDR3 length: 16 residues. Germline CDR1 is KGHDR and CDR2 is SFDVKD. Trimming took off 0 bases at V and 4 bases at J, with 14 bases between the two ends. The CDR3: CATSDLLGAPATEAFF. The CDR3 DNA reads TGTGCCACCAGTGATTTGCTAGGGGCCCCCGCCACTGAAGCTTTCTTT.

The rearrangement joins TRBV19 to TRBJ2-2; TRBD1 matches at 9 bases. V lost 6 bases and J lost 6; bases outside the gene matches: 5. Germline V gives CDR1 LNHDA, CDR2 SQIVND (reference sequence). The CDR3 is made up of 14 amino acids. In DNA form, the CDR3 reads TGTGCCAGTAGCCAGACAGGGGGTGCCGGGGAGCTGTTTTTT. Translation: CASSQTGGAGELFF. Full variable domain (rest looked up from reference TRBV19 and TRBJ2-2): DGGITQSPKYLFRKEGQNVTLSCEQNLNHDAMYWYRQDPGQGLRLIYYSQIVNDFQKGDIAEGYSVSREKKESFPLTVTSAQKNPTAFYLCASSQTGGAGELFFGEGSRLTVL.

This clone was counted once. The V call is TRBV7-6, the J call TRBJ2-3; D assignment may be TRBD1 or TRBD2 (5 bases each). The CDR3 has 15 residues. V lost 6 bases to trimming and J lost 4 bases, with 17 bases between them. The germline CDR1 and CDR2 sequences are SGHVS and FNYEAQ. As DNA, the CDR3 is TGTGCCAGCAGTCAAGTGGGGGTGCCGGCAGATACGCAGTATTTT. Translation gives CASSQVGVPADTQYF.

The rearrangement links TRBV10-3 to TRBJ2-6, with 8 bases matching TRBD1. CDR1 and CDR2 from the germline V gene are ENHRY and SYGVKD. This CDR3 contains 16 residues. The V gene end was trimmed by 3 bases and the J gene end by 3 bases; junction bases not matched to a gene: 4. The CDR3 nucleotides read TGTGCCATCAGTGATCAGGGGGCGCGTGGGGCCAACGTCCTGACTTTC. This sequence encodes CAISDQGARGANVLTF.

This chain uses TRBV7-9 with TRBJ1-4; no firm D call. The length of the CDR3 is 14 residues. Germline V gene data show CDR1 as SEHNR and CDR2 as FQNEAQ (reference sequence). Trimming cost V 5 bases and J 0 bases, with 7 bases left between them. The CDR3 DNA sequence: TGTGCCAGCAGCATACGTGCAACTAATGAAAAACTGTTTTTT. This codes for CASSIRATNEKLFF.

The chain links TRBV6-2 or TRBV6-3 to TRBJ1-2; possibly TRBD1 for D (5 bases). This CDR3 contains 16 residues. Deletions cut 3 bases from V and 3 bases from J, with 17 bases between. Looked up from germline, CDR1 is MNHEY and CDR2 is SVGEGT. CDR3 residues: CASSYRTLLWDYGYTF. In DNA, the CDR3 is TGTGCCAGCAGTTATAGGACACTCCTATGGGACTATGGCTACACCTTC.